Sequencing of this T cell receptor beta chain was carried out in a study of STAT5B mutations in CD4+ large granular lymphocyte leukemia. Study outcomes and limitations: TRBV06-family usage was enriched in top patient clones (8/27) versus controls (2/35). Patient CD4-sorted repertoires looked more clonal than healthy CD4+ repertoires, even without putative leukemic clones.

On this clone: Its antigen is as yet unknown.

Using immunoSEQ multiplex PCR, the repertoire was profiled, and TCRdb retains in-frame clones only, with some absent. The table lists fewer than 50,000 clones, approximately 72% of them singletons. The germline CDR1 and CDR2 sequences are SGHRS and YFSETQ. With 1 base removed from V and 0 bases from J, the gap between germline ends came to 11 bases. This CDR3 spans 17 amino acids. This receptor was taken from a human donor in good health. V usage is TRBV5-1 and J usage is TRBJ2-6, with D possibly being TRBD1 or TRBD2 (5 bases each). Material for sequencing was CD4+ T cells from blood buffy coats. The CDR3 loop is CASSLITRGSGANVLTF. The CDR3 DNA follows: TGCGCCAGCAGCTTGATTACTAGGGGCTCTGGGGCCAACGTCCTGACTTTC.